One sample yielded the 19 T cell receptor beta chains listed below, sequenced in a study of T-cell memory formation after mild COVID-19. MiXCR, run by TCRdb on the 5' RACE reads, gives a single entry per CDR3 protein. Among approximately 430,000 distinct CDR3 sequences listed, roughly a quarter were seen once. Sequenced input: PBMCs or a T cell subset sorted from them (not recorded which). The receptors were gathered from an adult woman who had mild COVID-19 (a few samples of this study predate the infection). Cell type and time point are not known.

The chain links TRBV5-1 to TRBJ1-4; TRBD1 matches 9 bases. V dropped 2 bases and J dropped 7; count of bases not matched to a gene: 6. Germline lookup yields CDR1 SGHRS and CDR2 YFSETQ. This CDR3 is built from 15 residues. The CDR3 loop is CASSFAGTGSEKLFF. The CDR3 DNA is TGCGCCAGCAGCTTTGCCGGGACAGGGAGTGAAAAACTGTTTTTT.

The chain employs TRBV3-1 and TRBJ1-5; D gene ambiguous. Germline CDR1 LGHDT, CDR2 YNNKEL (reference sequence). The CDR3 has 15 amino acids. Trimming removed 1 base at V and 0 bases at J, with 7 bases between. The DNA for the CDR3 is TGTGCCAGCAGCCAAGGGGCTGCTAGCAATCAGCCCCAGCATTTT. Encoded protein: CASSQGAASNQPQHF.

This clonotype showed up just a few times. The gene calls are TRBV29-1 and TRBJ2-1, with D uncertain. Germline-derived CDR1 and CDR2 are SQVTM and ANQGSEA. CDR3 length: 14 amino acids. Trimming stripped 4 bases from V and 4 bases from J, with 14 bases between. The CDR3 sequence: CSVGGRDGYNEQFF. As DNA, the CDR3 is TGCAGCGTTGGGGGTCGAGACGGTTACAATGAGCAGTTCTTC.

This clonotype was seen a handful of times. The rearrangement links TRBV2 to TRBJ2-1, with TRBD2 matching 8 bases. This CDR3 region has 14 residues. The J segment lost 2 bases and the V segment lost 7 bases, leaving 4 bases of the junction unmatched. Germline V lookup: CDR1 SNHLY, CDR2 FYNNEI. CDR3 sequence (DNA): TGTGCCAGCACGCGGGAGGCTCCCTACAATGAGCAGTTCTTC. Translating it yields CASTREAPYNEQFF.

The V call is TRBV12-3 or TRBV12-4, the J call TRBJ1-4; TRBD1 matches 8 bases. This CDR3 has 13 amino acids. V lost 6 bases, J lost 8 bases, and 5 bases stayed unmatched. CDR3 loop: CASSRQGKEKLFF. In DNA, the CDR3 is TGTGCCAGCAGCCGACAGGGGAAAGAAAAACTGTTTTTT.

This clonotype was seen only a few times. The CDR3 spells CASSLVGVGEQYF. CDR3 DNA: TGTGCCAGCAGTTTAGTAGGGGTGGGCGAGCAGTACTTC. The rearrangement joins TRBV12-3 or TRBV12-4 to TRBJ2-7, with D possibly TRBD1 on 5 matching bases. The CDR3 runs to 13 residues. Trimming left V 1 base short and J 6 bases short, with 10 bases between.

The rearrangement uses TRBV7-9 and TRBJ2-5; D is undetermined. The CDR3 has 13 amino acids. The germline V and J ends were trimmed by 3 bases and 4 bases, with 9 bases remaining between them. Germline-derived CDR1 and CDR2 are SEHNR and FQNEAQ (reference sequence). CDR3 in amino acids: CASSFFVGETQYF. In nucleotides, the CDR3 is TGTGCCAGCAGCTTCTTTGTGGGAGAGACCCAGTACTTC.

The chain carries TRBV11-2 and TRBJ1-2; 10 bases are shared with TRBD1. V shed 4 bases and J 6 bases; nucleotides not matched to a gene: 11. The CDR3 extends over 16 amino acids. Per the germline V gene, CDR1 is SGHAT and CDR2 is FQNNGV. CDR3: CASSSSPDRGRNGYTF. The CDR3 DNA follows: TGTGCCAGCAGCTCCTCTCCAGACAGGGGGCGAAATGGCTACACCTTC.

The chain links TRBV5-1 to TRBJ2-5, with a tentative D call TRBD2 (6 bases). The CDR3 covers 14 residues. Germline loops: CDR1 SGHRS, CDR2 YFSETQ. The V end lost 5 bases, the J end lost 1 base, and 12 bases lay between the germline ends. DNA for the CDR3: TGCGCCAGCAGGCCTCCCGGGAGCCAAGAGACCCAGTACTTC. It translates to CASRPPGSQETQYF.

The CDR3: CASSYAEGTSPLHF. The CDR3 DNA reads TGTGCCAGCAGTTATGCCGAGGGGACTTCACCCCTCCACTTT. The chain carries TRBV6-5 and TRBJ1-6, with a tentative D call TRBD1 (5 bases). The CDR3 covers 14 residues. Trimming took off 3 bases at V and 9 bases at J, with 12 bases between the two ends. Germline loops: CDR1 MNHEY, CDR2 SVGAGI.

This chain links TRBV29-1 with TRBJ1-1; the D is unclear. In germline, CDR1 is SQVTM, CDR2 ANQGSEA. Trimming removed 4 bases from V and 5 bases from J, with 8 bases in between. CDR3 length equals 11 residues. The CDR3 DNA reads as TGCAGCGTTGGTTCGGGGACTGAAGCTTTCTTT. Translating gives CSVGSGTEAFF.

This clonotype was picked up a small number of times. V gene TRBV2 combines with J gene TRBJ1-5; D remains ambiguous. Germline loops: CDR1 SNHLY, CDR2 FYNNEI. Between the trimmed V and J ends, which lost 7 bases and 0 bases, there was a span of 4 bases. This CDR3 is built from 12 residues. The CDR3 loop is CASKGSNQPQHF. The CDR3 DNA sequence: TGTGCCAGCAAAGGTAGCAATCAGCCCCAGCATTTT.

The genes are TRBV5-6 and TRBJ2-7; perhaps TRBD1 as D (6 bases). Germline V gene data show CDR1 as SGHDT and CDR2 as YYEEEE. This CDR3 contains 13 residues. V gave up 5 bases and J gave up 4 bases, with 13 bases separating them. As DNA, the CDR3 is TGTGCCAGCAGGTCCTTCAGGGGTTACGAGCAGTACTTC. Translated: CASRSFRGYEQYF.

This clonotype was picked up a small number of times. The chain employs TRBV29-1 and TRBJ2-7; no clear D. Germline lookup yields CDR1 SQVTM and CDR2 ANQGSEA. The CDR3 has 12 amino acids. V lost 5 bases to trimming and J lost 3 bases, with 11 bases between them. The CDR3 protein is CSVMGGFYEQYF. DNA of the CDR3: TGCAGCGTTATGGGCGGATTCTACGAGCAGTACTTC.

This clonotype was picked up a small number of times. The chain uses TRBV7-2 and TRBJ2-2; D gene uncertain. V was shortened by 3 bases and J by 7 bases, with 9 bases between the two germline ends. The CDR3 runs to 13 residues. Germline V gene data show CDR1 as SGHTA and CDR2 as FQGNSA. The CDR3 loop is CASSLGLLGELFF. Written as DNA, the CDR3 is TGTGCCAGCAGCTTGGGCCTTCTCGGGGAGCTGTTTTTT.

The chain is built from TRBV20-1 and TRBJ1-2; 11 positions agree with TRBD1. V shed 0 bases and J 7 bases; nucleotides not matched to a gene: 7. Germline V gene sequence: CDR1 DFQATT, CDR2 SNEGSKA (reference sequence). This CDR3 region has 15 residues. In DNA form, the CDR3 reads TGCAGTGCTAGAGATTTGAGGACAGGGGGCTCTGGCTACACCTTC. It codes for CSARDLRTGGSGYTF.

The V gene is TRBV20-1, the J gene TRBJ2-1, with TRBD2 matching 9 bases. Germline V CDR1 and CDR2: DFQATT, SNEGSKA (reference sequence). V dropped 1 base and J dropped 6; count of bases not matched to a gene: 10. The CDR3 covers 16 residues. CDR3 in DNA: TGCAGTGCTAGAGTTGCGCGGGGGGGCAATCGCAATGAGCAGTTCTTC. Translation: CSARVARGGNRNEQFF.

This clonotype occurred a few times. This sequence joins TRBV6-4 and TRBJ1-2; no clear D. Trimming pared 0 bases from V and 8 bases from J, leaving 10 bases between. This CDR3 contains 13 residues. Germline V lookup: CDR1 MRHNA, CDR2 SNTAGT. The CDR3 nucleotides are TGTGCCAGCAGTGACTCGAAAAGTCGAGGCTACACCTTC. It is translated as CASSDSKSRGYTF.

The chain combines TRBV6-2 or TRBV6-3 with TRBJ2-5, with TRBD2 matching over 10 bases. V trimming: 1 base; J trimming: 6 bases; junction bases outside the gene matches: 5. This CDR3 is built from 15 residues. Germline assignment: CDR1 MNHEY and CDR2 SVGEGT. CDR3 in amino acids: CASSYWLAGAKTQYF. CDR3 sequence (DNA): TGTGCCAGCAGTTACTGGCTAGCGGGGGCCAAGACCCAGTACTTC.